This TCR beta chain was identified in a study of T-cell memory formation after mild COVID-19. Turning to the study itself: Clusters were largely donor specific. General study results and limits: The pre-infection memory compartment contained some responding clones, suggesting cross-reactive memory joined. CD4/CD8 balance characterized clones contracting day 15 to 85, and CD4+ skew characterized later expanders.

As to this clonotype: Its cognate antigen is unknown.

The CDR3 runs to 16 residues. Germline CDR1 is LNHNV and CDR2 is YYDKDF (reference sequence). Trimming took 3 bases from V and 8 from J; bases not matched to a gene: 12. TCRdb recomputed calls from the 5' RACE reads with MiXCR, one row per CDR3 protein. The table lists fewer than 550,000 distinct CDR3 sequences, about 19% of them singletons. This chain joins TRBV15 and TRBJ2-1, with 8 bases fitting TRBD1. The sequenced material came from PBMCs or a T cell subset sorted from them (not recorded which). The origin of this receptor is an adult woman who had mild COVID-19 (a few samples of this study predate the infection). Cell type and time point are not known. The CDR3 bases are TGTGCCACCAGCAGGACCTCCGGACAGGGCGGGGATGAGCAGTTCTTC. This sequence encodes CATSRTSGQGGDEQFF.